This T cell receptor (delta chain) was retrieved from a study of Vδ1+ human thymocytes. The study, taken as a whole, reports: Thymic TRG and TRD repertoires appeared highly polyclonal, with Gaussian CDR3 length distributions.

Comment on this clone: The antigen remains unidentified. Other DNA sequences in the sample encode the same CDR3.

V lost 5 bases to trimming and J lost 2 bases, with 33 bases between them. Germline V CDR1 and CDR2: TSWWSYY, QGS. The CDR3 contains 21 residues. Sequences come from RNA converted to cDNA by reverse transcription. Multiplex PCR used pooled V-gene forward primers and a constant-region reverse primer to amplify CDR3s. TCRdb processed the multiplex PCR reads again with the CATT caller. This table has just under 55,000 delta-chain clones, about 15% appearing once. The chain carries TRDV1 and TRDJ1; D may be TRDD2 (6 bases). The clonotype originates from a boy younger than two who had congenital heart surgery. Sequenced input: Vdelta1+ gamma-delta thymocytes from the thymus. Indicated subset: FACS-sorted CD3+ TCRalphabeta- TCRVdelta1+ TCRVdelta2- thymocytes. The CDR3 coding sequence is TGTGCTCTTGGGCGGGGAATCGTCCCACGATCCTACGTTAAAAAGACCGATAAACTCATCTTT. This sequence encodes CALGRGIVPRSYVKKTDKLIF.